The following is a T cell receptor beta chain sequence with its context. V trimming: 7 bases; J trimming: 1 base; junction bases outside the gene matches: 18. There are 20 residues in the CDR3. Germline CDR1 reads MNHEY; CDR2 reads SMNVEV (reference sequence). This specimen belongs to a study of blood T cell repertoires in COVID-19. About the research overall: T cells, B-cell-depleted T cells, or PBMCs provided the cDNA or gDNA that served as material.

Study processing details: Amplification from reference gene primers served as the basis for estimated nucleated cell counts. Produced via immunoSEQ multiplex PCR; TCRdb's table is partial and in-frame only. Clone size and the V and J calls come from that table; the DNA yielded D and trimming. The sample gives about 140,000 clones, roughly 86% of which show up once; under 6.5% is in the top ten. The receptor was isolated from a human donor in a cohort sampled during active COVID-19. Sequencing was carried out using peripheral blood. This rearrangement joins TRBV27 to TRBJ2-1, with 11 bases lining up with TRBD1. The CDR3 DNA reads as TGTGCCAGCATGCCGCTTGCCGGGACAGGGGGTAGCGGGTCCTACAATGAGCAGTTCTTC. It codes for CASMPLAGTGGSGSYNEQFF.